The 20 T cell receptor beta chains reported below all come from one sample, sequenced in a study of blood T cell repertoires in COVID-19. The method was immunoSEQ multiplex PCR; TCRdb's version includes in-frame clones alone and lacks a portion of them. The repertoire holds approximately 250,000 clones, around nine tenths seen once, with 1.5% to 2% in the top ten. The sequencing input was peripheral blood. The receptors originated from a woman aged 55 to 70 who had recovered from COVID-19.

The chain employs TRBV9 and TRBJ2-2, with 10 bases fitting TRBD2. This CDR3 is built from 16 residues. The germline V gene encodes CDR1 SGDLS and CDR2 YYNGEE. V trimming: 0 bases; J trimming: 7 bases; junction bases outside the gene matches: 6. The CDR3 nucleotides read TGTGCCAGCAGCGTAGCTCTAGCGGGGGTTAGCGGGGAGCTGTTTTTT. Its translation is CASSVALAGVSGELFF.

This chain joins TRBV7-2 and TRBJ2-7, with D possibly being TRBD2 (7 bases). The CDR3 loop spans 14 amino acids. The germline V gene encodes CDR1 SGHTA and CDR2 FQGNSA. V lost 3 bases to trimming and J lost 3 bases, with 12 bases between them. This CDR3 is CASSFHRDYYEQYF. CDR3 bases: TGTGCCAGCAGCTTCCACAGGGACTACTACGAGCAGTACTTC.

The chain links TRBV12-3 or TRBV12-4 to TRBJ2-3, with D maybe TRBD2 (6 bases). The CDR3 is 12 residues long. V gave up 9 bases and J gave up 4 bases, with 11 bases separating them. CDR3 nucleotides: TGTGCCAGTCTGGGAGGCGCAGATACGCAGTATTTT. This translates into CASLGGADTQYF.

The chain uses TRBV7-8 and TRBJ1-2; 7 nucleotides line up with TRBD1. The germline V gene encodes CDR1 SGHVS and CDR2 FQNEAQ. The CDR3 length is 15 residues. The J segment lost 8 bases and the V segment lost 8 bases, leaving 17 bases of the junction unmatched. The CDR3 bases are TGTGCCAGCGGGGACAGTTTAGCCCCCCTGAGGGGCTACACCTTC. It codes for CASGDSLAPLRGYTF.

The CDR3: CASSLGLAGTYEQYF. The CDR3 DNA reads TGTGCCAGCAGCTTAGGGCTAGCGGGGACCTACGAGCAGTACTTC. The V gene is TRBV7-2, the J gene TRBJ2-7; 9 nucleotides agree with TRBD2. The J segment lost 2 bases and the V segment lost 1 base, leaving 3 bases of the junction unmatched. The CDR3 extends over 15 amino acids. The germline V gene encodes CDR1 SGHTA and CDR2 FQGNSA.

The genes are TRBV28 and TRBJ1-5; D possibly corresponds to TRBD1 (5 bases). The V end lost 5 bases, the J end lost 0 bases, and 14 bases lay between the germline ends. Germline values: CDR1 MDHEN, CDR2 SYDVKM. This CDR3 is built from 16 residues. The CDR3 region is CASSSFREYSNQPQHF. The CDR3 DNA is TGTGCCAGCAGTAGTTTCAGGGAATATAGCAATCAGCCCCAGCATTTT. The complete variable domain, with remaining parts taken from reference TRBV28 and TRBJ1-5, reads DVKVTQSSRYLVKRTGEKVFLECVQDMDHENMFWYRQDPGLGLRLIYFSYDVKMKEKGDIPEGYSVSREKKERFSLILESASTNQTSMYLCASSSFREYSNQPQHFGDGTRLSIL.

CDR3 coding DNA: TGTGCCAGCAGCATCGACAGGACCGGAAACACCATATATTTT. It yields the protein CASSIDRTGNTIYF. The rearrangement joins TRBV11-2 to TRBJ1-3; TRBD1 might be the D (6 bases). The CDR3 runs to 14 residues. The germline V gene encodes CDR1 SGHAT and CDR2 FQNNGV. Trimming pared 5 bases from V and 4 bases from J, leaving 12 bases between. Full variable domain (rest looked up from reference TRBV11-2 and TRBJ1-3): EAGVAQSPRYKIIEKRQSVAFWCNPISGHATLYWYQQILGQGPKLLIQFQNNGVVDDSQLPKDRFSAERLKGVDSTLKIQPAKLEDSAVYLCASSIDRTGNTIYFGEGSWLTVV.

This CDR3 is CASSEAPPMSSGNTIYF. Here the CDR3 DNA reads TGTGCCAGCAGTGAAGCGCCACCTATGAGCTCTGGAAACACCATATATTTT. The chain joins TRBV2 to TRBJ1-3; D gene uncertain. The CDR3 is 17 residues long. CDR1 is SNHLY and CDR2 is FYNNEI in the germline V gene. The V gene lost 0 bases and the J gene lost 0 bases, with 12 bases spanning the gap.

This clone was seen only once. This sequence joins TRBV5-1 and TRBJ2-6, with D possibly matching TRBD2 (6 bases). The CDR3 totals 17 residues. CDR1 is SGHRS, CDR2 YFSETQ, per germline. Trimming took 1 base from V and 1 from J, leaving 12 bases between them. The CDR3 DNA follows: TGCGCCAGCAGCTTGCGGAGGGGAGAGTCTGGGGCCAACGTCCTGACTTTC. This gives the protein CASSLRRGESGANVLTF.

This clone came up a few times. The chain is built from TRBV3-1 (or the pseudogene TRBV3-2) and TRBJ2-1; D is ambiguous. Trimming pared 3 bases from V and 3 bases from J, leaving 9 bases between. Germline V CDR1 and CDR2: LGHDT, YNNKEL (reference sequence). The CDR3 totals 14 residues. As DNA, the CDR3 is TGTGCCAGCAGCCATGGGCGCAGCTACAATGAGCAGTTCTTC. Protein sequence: CASSHGRSYNEQFF.

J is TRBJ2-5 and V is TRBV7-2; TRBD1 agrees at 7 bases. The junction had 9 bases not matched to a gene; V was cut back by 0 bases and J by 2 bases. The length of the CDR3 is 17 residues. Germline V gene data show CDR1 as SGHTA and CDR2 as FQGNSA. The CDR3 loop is CASSLAGAGGLQETQYF. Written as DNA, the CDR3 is TGTGCCAGCAGCTTAGCGGGAGCAGGGGGTTTACAAGAGACCCAGTACTTC. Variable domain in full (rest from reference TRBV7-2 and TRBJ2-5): GAGVSQSPSNKVTEKGKDVELRCDPISGHTALYWYRQSLGQGLEFLIYFQGNSAPDKSGLPSDRFSAERTGGSVSTLTIQRTQQEDSAVYLCASSLAGAGGLQETQYFGPGTRLLVL.

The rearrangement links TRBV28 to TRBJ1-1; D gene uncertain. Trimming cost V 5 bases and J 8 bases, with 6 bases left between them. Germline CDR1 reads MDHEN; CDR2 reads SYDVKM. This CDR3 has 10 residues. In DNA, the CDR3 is TGTGCCAGCAGTGAGGTAGAAGCTTTCTTT. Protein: CASSEVEAFF.

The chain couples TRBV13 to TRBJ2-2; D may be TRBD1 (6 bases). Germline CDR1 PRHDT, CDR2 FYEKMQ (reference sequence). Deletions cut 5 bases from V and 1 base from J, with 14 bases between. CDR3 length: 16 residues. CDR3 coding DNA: TGTGCCAGCAGCCGGACAGCCTCGGAGAACACCGGGGAGCTGTTTTTT. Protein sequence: CASSRTASENTGELFF.

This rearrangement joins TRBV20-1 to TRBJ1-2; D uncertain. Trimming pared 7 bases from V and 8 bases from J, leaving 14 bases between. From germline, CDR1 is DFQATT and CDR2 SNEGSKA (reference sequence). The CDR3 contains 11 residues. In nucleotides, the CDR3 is TGCAGTGTCGACGGGGTCGACGGCTACACCTTC. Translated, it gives CSVDGVDGYTF.

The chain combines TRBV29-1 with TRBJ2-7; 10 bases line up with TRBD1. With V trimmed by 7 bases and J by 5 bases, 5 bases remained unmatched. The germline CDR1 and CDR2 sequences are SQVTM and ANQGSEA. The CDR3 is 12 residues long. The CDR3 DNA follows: TGCAGCGCGGGACAGGGGAGAAACGAGCAGTACTTC. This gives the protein CSAGQGRNEQYF.

As DNA, the CDR3 is TGTGCCAGCACGGCCCCGCTCGGGAGCTCCTACGAGCAGTACTTC. This translates into CASTAPLGSSYEQYF. This chain joins TRBV6-5 and TRBJ2-7; D is perhaps TRBD2 (6 bases). With 7 bases removed from V and 0 bases from J, the gap between germline ends came to 16 bases. The germline CDR1 and CDR2 sequences are MNHEY and SVGAGI. The CDR3 has 15 amino acids.

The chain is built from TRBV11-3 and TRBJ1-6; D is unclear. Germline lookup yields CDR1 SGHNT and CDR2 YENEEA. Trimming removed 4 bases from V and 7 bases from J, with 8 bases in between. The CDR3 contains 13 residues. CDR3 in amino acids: CASSSDQNSPLHF. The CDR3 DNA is TGTGCCAGCAGCTCAGACCAAAATTCACCCCTCCACTTT. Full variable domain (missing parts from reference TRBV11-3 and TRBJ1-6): EAGVVQSPRYKIIEKKQPVAFWCNPISGHNTLYWYLQNLGQGPELLIRYENEEAVDDSQLPKDRFSAERLKGVDSTLKIQPAELGDSAVYLCASSSDQNSPLHFGNGTRLTVT.

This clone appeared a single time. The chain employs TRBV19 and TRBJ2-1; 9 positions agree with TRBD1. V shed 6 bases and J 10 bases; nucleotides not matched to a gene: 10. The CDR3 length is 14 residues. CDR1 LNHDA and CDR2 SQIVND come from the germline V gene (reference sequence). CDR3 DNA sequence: TGTGCCAGTAGAGACTCCCGGGACAGGGAGGAGCAGTTCTTC. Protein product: CASRDSRDREEQFF.

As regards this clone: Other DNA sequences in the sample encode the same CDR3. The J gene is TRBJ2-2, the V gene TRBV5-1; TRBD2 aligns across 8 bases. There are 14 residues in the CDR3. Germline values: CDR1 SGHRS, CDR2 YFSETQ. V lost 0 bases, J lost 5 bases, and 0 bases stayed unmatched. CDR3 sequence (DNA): TGCGCCAGCAGCTTGGAGCGGGGGACCGGGGAGCTGTTTTTT. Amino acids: CASSLERGTGELFF.

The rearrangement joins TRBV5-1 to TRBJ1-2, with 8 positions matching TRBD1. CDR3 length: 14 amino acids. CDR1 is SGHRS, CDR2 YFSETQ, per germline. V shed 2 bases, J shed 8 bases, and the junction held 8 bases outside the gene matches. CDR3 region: CASSFLQGGFGYTF. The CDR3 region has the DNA TGCGCCAGCAGCTTTCTACAGGGGGGTTTCGGCTACACCTTC.